The 17 T cell receptor beta chains below were found in one sample sequenced in a study of molecular identifiers for immune sequencing clone quantification. TCRdb passed the PCR reads through MiXCR, listing each CDR3 protein once. The sample includes a few hundred thousand distinct CDR3 sequences, about a fifth of them seen just once. Sequenced sample: naive CD8+ T cells from blood, with Jurkat cell RNA spiked in. Described subset: FACS-sorted CD8+CD4-CCR7+CD45RA+ naive T cells. Source of these receptors: a human donor in good health. Some libraries in this study had Jurkat cell RNA spiked in.

This clonotype occurred many times. The chain combines TRBV2 with TRBJ2-5; the match to TRBD1 covers 7 bases. The trim removed 4 bases at V and 4 bases at J, leaving 9 bases unmatched. The CDR3 contains 15 residues. Looked up from germline, CDR1 is SNHLY and CDR2 is FYNNEI. CDR3 loop: CASSGGGVRRETQYF. Written as DNA, the CDR3 is TGTGCCAGCAGTGGAGGGGGCGTGAGGAGAGAGACCCAGTACTTC.

Many counts were recorded for this clonotype. The genes are TRBV12-5 and TRBJ1-1; a weak D match, TRBD1 (5 bases). Trimming removed 5 bases at V and 1 base at J, with 8 bases between. CDR1 and CDR2 (germline): LGHNT, FRNRAP. This CDR3 comprises 13 residues. Here the CDR3 reads CASGGDRNTEAFF. CDR3 nucleotide sequence: TGTGCTAGTGGTGGGGACCGGAACACTGAAGCTTTCTTT.

The V call is TRBV4-3, the J call TRBJ2-3; TRBD2 is a possible D gene (6 bases). The CDR3 is 18 residues long. From germline, CDR1 is LGHNA and CDR2 YSLEER. The V end was cut by 3 bases, the J end by 0 bases, with 19 bases between. CDR3 nucleotides: TGCGCCAGCAGCCAGGCGAAGGTGGCGGGGTCTAGCACAGATACGCAGTATTTT. This codes for CASSQAKVAGSSTDTQYF.

This clonotype came up many times. The genes are TRBV5-4 and TRBJ2-6; D unclear. Trimming stripped 0 bases from V and 0 bases from J, with 7 bases between. CDR3 length equals 16 residues. Germline-derived CDR1 and CDR2 are SGHNT and YYREEE (reference sequence). CDR3 residues: CASSLGASSGANVLTF. The DNA for the CDR3 is TGTGCCAGCAGCTTGGGGGCTTCCTCTGGGGCCAACGTCCTGACTTTC.

This clonotype was detected ten times or more. V gene TRBV7-9 combines with J gene TRBJ2-4, with unresolved D. In germline, CDR1 is SEHNR, CDR2 FQNEAQ (reference sequence). This CDR3 comprises 15 residues. V dropped 5 bases and J dropped 0 bases, with 11 bases sitting between them. CDR3 region: CASSSTDQAKNIQYF. Here the CDR3 DNA reads TGTGCCAGCAGCAGCACGGATCAAGCCAAAAACATTCAGTACTTC. The whole variable domain, remainder taken from reference TRBV7-9 and TRBJ2-4, is DTGVSQNPRHKITKRGQNVTFRCDPISEHNRLYWYRQTLGQGPEFLTYFQNEAQLEKSRLLSDRFSAERPKGSFSTLEIQRTEQGDSAMYLCASSSTDQAKNIQYFGAGTRLSVL.

This clonotype turned up a few times. V usage is TRBV5-6 and J usage is TRBJ1-2; TRBD1 agrees at 7 bases. From germline, CDR1 is SGHDT and CDR2 YYEEEE. The J segment lost 3 bases and the V segment lost 2 bases, leaving 1 base of the junction unmatched. This CDR3 spans 13 amino acids. CDR3 DNA: TGTGCCAGCAGCTTTACAGGGGACTATGGCTACACCTTC. It is translated as CASSFTGDYGYTF.

The table lists this clonotype with a few counts. The chain's CDR3 is CASSLIQGRKNGYTF. Here the CDR3 DNA reads TGTGCCAGCAGCCTGATTCAGGGAAGGAAGAATGGCTACACCTTC. The chain employs TRBV3-2 and TRBJ1-2; TRBD1, as called in the table, went unchecked against the DNA. TRBV3-2 is annotated as a pseudogene. CDR3 size: 15 residues.

This clonotype occurred a few times. The chain combines TRBV27 with TRBJ1-6; no definite D call. CDR1 and CDR2 from the germline V gene are MNHEY and SMNVEV (reference sequence). Trimming pared 7 bases from V and 0 bases from J, leaving 13 bases between. The CDR3 length is 16 residues. CDR3 protein: CASTLSGSSYNSPLHF. CDR3 coding DNA: TGTGCCAGCACCCTTAGCGGGAGCTCCTATAATTCACCCCTCCACTTT.

The V gene is TRBV4-3, the J gene TRBJ1-2; D call uncertain. The ends were cut back, 0 bases at V and 8 bases at J, with 19 bases in the middle. Germline CDR1 reads LGHNA; CDR2 reads YSLEER. CDR3 size: 16 residues. This CDR3 reads CASSQEIAGSSVGYTF. CDR3 DNA: TGCGCCAGCAGCCAAGAGATTGCGGGCTCCTCAGTCGGCTACACCTTC.

Ten or more counts support this clonotype. This chain uses TRBV7-9 with TRBJ2-7; TRBD1 matches at 7 bases. This CDR3 is built from 13 residues. Trimming took 9 bases from V and 6 from J; bases not matched to a gene: 11. Germline V gene lookup returns CDR1 SEHNR and CDR2 FQNEAQ (reference sequence). The CDR3 DNA is TGTGCCAGTTTGGAAGGGGGCATAGGCGAGCAGTACTTC. Protein sequence: CASLEGGIGEQYF.

This clonotype was detected ten times or more. This chain joins TRBV14 and TRBJ2-1; D is ambiguous. The germline gives CDR1 SGHDN, CDR2 FVKESK. Trimming stripped 2 bases from V and 10 bases from J, with 9 bases between. There are 12 residues in the CDR3. The CDR3 here is CASSQFSTEQFF. The CDR3 nucleotides read TGTGCCAGCAGCCAATTCAGCACGGAGCAGTTCTTC.

This clonotype was detected a few times. The J gene is TRBJ2-1, the V gene TRBV7-2, with D tentatively TRBD2 (7 bases). In germline, CDR1 is SGHTA, CDR2 FQGNSA. Trimming stripped 2 bases from V and 3 bases from J, with 14 bases between. This CDR3 is 16 amino acids long. The CDR3 protein is CASSLLGGGGYNEQFF. The CDR3 bases are TGTGCCAGCAGCTTATTAGGGGGGGGCGGCTACAATGAGCAGTTCTTC.

This clonotype occurred many times. The chain joins TRBV2 to TRBJ2-2; tentative D call: TRBD1 (5 bases). Per the germline V gene, CDR1 is SNHLY and CDR2 is FYNNEI. The V and J ends lost 6 bases and 4 bases respectively, with 18 bases between them. The CDR3 totals 16 residues. CDR3: CASSAARGRSTGELFF. CDR3 bases: TGTGCCAGCAGCGCTGCAAGGGGTCGGAGCACCGGGGAGCTGTTTTTT.

Regarding this clonotype: Its ends do not fully match the called genes, so a read error is possible. The V call is TRBV29-1, the J call TRBJ1-2; tentative D call: TRBD1 (5 bases). Germline V CDR1 and CDR2: SQVTM, ANQGSEA. The CDR3 has 15 residues. The CDR3 reads CSVTTGKGDVYGYSF. The CDR3, as DNA: TGCAGCGTCACGACGGGTAAAGGGGATGTCTATGGCTACAGCTTC.

This clonotype has a handful of counts. The chain has TRBV7-9 and TRBJ2-3; TRBD1 or TRBD2 may be the D gene (5 bases each). This CDR3 comprises 18 residues. V lost 2 bases and J 2 bases, leaving 20 bases between the germline ends. The germline V gene has CDR1 SEHNR and CDR2 FQNEAQ (reference sequence). CDR3 sequence (DNA): TGTGCCAGCAGCTTACTCCCACTGGGACCATCGAACACAGATACGCAGTATTTT. Translation gives CASSLLPLGPSNTDTQYF.

The chain employs TRBV12-3 or TRBV12-4 and TRBJ1-2; weak D call: TRBD1 (5 bases). Trimming shortened V by 1 base and J by 5 bases, and 8 bases separated the two germline ends. This CDR3 has 13 residues. CDR3 bases: TGTGCCAGCAGTTTAGTGGGGACTTATGGCTACACCTTC. Its protein is CASSLVGTYGYTF.

The table lists this clonotype with many counts. The chain joins TRBV30 to TRBJ2-7; no firm D call. The V and J ends lost 1 base and 4 bases respectively, with 8 bases between them. CDR3 length: 12 amino acids. The germline V gene has CDR1 GTSNPN and CDR2 SVGIG (reference sequence). CDR3 region: CAWSDQGYEQYF. The CDR3 region has the DNA TGTGCCTGGAGTGATCAAGGGTACGAGCAGTACTTC.